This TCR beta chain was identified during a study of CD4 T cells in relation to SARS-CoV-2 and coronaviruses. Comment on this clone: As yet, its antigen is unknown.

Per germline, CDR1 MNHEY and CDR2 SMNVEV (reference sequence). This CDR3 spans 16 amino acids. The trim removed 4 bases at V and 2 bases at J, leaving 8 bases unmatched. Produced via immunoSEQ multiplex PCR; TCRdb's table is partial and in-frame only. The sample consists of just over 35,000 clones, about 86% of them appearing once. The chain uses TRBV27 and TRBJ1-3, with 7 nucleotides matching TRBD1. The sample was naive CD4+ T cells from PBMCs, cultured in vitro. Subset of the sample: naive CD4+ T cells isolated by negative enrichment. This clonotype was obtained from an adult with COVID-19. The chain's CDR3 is CASSSPYRGPGNTIYF. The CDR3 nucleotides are TGTGCCAGCAGTTCCCCCTACAGGGGCCCTGGAAACACCATATATTTT.